The clone carrying this TCR beta chain was detected only a few times. The antigen is not known. There were TCR beta CDR3 regions amplified from RNA transcripts. The study used the HTBI primer set for a first-round RT-PCR of the TCR CDR3. Using its own MiXCR run on the multiplex PCR reads, TCRdb lists one record per CDR3 protein. The sample holds more than 650,000 distinct CDR3 sequences, around 15% seen once. This entry comes from a study of T cells in Graves' hyperthyroidism and ophthalmopathy. On the study more broadly: Sampling of peripheral blood happened at initial diagnosis, prior to any treatment. Study-level findings and limits: Clonotypes that were expanded in thyroid above 0.001 mostly appeared in blood too.

The CDR3 runs to 16 residues. The V gene's germline CDR1 is MNHEY and CDR2 SMNVEV (reference sequence). Trimming cost V 0 bases and J 1 base; bases outside gene matches: 3. Lactation, pregnancy, other autoimmune disease or uncontrolled infection excluded patients. The V gene is TRBV27, the J gene TRBJ2-1, with 7 bases fitting TRBD2. The sequence was collected from a woman under 30 with Graves' hyperthyroidism. The sequencing input was blood. CDR3 DNA: TGTGCCAGCAGTTTATCTCTGGGGGGGTCCTACAATGAGCAGTTCTTC. It codes for CASSLSLGGSYNEQFF.